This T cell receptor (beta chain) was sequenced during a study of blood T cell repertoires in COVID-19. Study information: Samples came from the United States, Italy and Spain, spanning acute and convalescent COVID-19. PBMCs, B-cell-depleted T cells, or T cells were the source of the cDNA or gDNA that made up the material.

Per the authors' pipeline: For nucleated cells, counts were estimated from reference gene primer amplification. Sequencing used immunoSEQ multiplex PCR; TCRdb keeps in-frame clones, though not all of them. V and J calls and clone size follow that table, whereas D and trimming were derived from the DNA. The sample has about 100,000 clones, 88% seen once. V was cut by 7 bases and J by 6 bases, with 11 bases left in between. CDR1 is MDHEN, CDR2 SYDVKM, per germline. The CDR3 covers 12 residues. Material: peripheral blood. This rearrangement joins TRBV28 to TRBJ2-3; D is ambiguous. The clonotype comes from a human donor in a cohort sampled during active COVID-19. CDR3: CASKSTRDTQYF. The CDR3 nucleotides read TGTGCCAGCAAGAGTACGCGGGATACGCAGTATTTT.